This T cell receptor (beta chain) was observed in a study of cytomegalovirus exposure and HLA in healthy donors. The study's findings and limits: The study found most TCR sequences rare, yet found some public TCRs in many donors. In vitro experiments confirmed that three CMV-associated chains were specific for CMV antigens.

The V end was cut by 2 bases, the J end by 0 bases, with 11 bases between. This CDR3 has 16 residues. Germline CDR1 is SQVTM and CDR2 is ANQGSEA. Sequencing was performed with immunoSEQ multiplex PCR; in TCRdb, only in-frame clones are kept and a portion is missing. In the table there are about 180,000 clones, 87% of which are singletons. As concerns this clone: Its antigen is unidentified.

The sample comprised PBMCs. The rearrangement uses TRBV29-1 and TRBJ2-6; weak D call: TRBD2 (5 bases). The clonotype originates from a woman in her twenties or thirties in good health and CMV-seronegative. The CDR3 spells CSVELRRNSGANVLTF. The CDR3 DNA sequence: TGCAGCGTTGAACTGAGGAGGAACTCTGGGGCCAACGTCCTGACTTTC.